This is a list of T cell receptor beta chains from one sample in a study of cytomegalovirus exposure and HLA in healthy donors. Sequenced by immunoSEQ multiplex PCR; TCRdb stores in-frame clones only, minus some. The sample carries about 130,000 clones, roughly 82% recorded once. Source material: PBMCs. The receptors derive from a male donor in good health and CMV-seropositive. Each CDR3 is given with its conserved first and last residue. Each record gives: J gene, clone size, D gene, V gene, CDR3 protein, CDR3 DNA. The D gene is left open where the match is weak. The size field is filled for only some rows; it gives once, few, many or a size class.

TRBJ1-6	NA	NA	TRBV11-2	CASSLEPGGSSYNSPLHF	TGTGCCAGCAGCTTAGAGCCGGGAGGGAGCTCCTATAATTCACCCCTCCACTTT
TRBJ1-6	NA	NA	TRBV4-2	CASSQVGGVGSPLHF	TGTGCCAGCAGCCAAGTGGGGGGAGTGGGTTCACCCCTCCACTTT
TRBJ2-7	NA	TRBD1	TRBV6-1	CASNDRAPIYEQYF	TGTGCCAGCAATGACAGGGCCCCAATCTACGAGCAGTACTTC
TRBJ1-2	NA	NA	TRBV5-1	CASSGREGSRVFGYTF	TGCGCCAGCAGCGGGAGGGAAGGGAGCCGGGTATTTGGCTACACCTTC
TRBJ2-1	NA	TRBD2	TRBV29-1	CSVEGTSGIYNEQFF	TGCAGCGTTGAAGGGACTAGCGGGATCTACAATGAGCAGTTCTTC
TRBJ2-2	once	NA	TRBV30	CAWSVYQGDGELFF	TGTGCCTGGAGTGTATACCAGGGCGACGGGGAGCTGTTTTTT
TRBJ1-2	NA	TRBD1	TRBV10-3	CATQDRVRGYTF	TGTGCCACCCAGGACAGGGTAAGAGGCTACACCTTC
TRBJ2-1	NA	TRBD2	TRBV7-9	CASSRTSGRNNEQFF	TGTGCCAGCAGTCGGACTAGCGGGAGAAACAATGAGCAGTTCTTC
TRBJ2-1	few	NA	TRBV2	CASSVRQVDNEQFF	TGTGCCAGCAGTGTTCGGCAGGTTGACAATGAGCAGTTCTTC
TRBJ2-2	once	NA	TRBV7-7	CASSTDRNTGELFF	TGTGCCAGCAGCACAGACAGGAACACCGGGGAGCTGTTTTTT
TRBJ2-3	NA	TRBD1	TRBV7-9	CASSLVGRGRGTDTQYF	TGTGCCAGCAGCTTAGTTGGCAGGGGGCGCGGCACAGATACGCAGTATTTT
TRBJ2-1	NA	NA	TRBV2	CASTRSLNEQFF	TGTGCCAGCACTAGGAGCCTGAATGAGCAGTTCTTC
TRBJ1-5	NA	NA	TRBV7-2	CASSPQEGRGQPQHF	TGTGCCAGCAGCCCTCAGGAGGGGCGGGGTCAGCCCCAGCATTTT
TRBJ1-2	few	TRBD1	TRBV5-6	CASSLPGTELSHGYTF	TGTGCCAGCAGCTTGCCCGGGACAGAGCTATCCCATGGCTACACCTTC
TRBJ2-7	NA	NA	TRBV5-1	CASSWTDPSSYEQYF	TGCGCCAGCAGCTGGACAGACCCGAGCTCCTACGAGCAGTACTTC
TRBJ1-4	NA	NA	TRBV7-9	CASSLGPTYEKLFF	TGTGCCAGCAGCTTAGGGCCCACATATGAAAAACTGTTTTTT
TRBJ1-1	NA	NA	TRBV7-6	CASSLGAGGNAEAFF	TGTGCCAGCAGCTTAGGGGCGGGAGGGAACGCTGAAGCTTTCTTT
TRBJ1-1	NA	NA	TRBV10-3	CAISEGQGSIPFF	TGTGCCATCAGTGAAGGGCAGGGGTCTATACCTTTCTTT
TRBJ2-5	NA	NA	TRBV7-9	CASSPSGYQETQYF	TGTGCCAGCAGTCCGAGCGGGTACCAAGAGACCCAGTACTTC
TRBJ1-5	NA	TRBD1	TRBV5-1	CASSLGDRASNQPQHF	TGCGCCAGCAGCTTGGGGGACAGGGCCTCCAATCAGCCCCAGCATTTT
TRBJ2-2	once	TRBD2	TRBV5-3	CARSQTSRDTGELFF	TGTGCCAGAAGCCAGACTAGCAGGGACACCGGGGAGCTGTTTTTT
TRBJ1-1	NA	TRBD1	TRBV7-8	CASSSGDSRVSLNTEAFF	TGTGCCAGCAGCTCCGGGGACAGCCGGGTATCATTGAACACTGAAGCTTTCTTT
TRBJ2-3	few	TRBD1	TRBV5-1	CASSLGDRTDTDTQYF	TGCGCCAGCAGCTTGGGGGACAGGACGGACACAGATACGCAGTATTTT
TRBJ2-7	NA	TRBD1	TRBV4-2	CASSQVGTGTYEQYF	TGTGCCAGCAGCCAAGTAGGGACAGGGACATACGAGCAGTACTTC
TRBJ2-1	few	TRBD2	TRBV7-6	CASSRRTSGPAYNEQFF	TGTGCCAGCAGCCGGAGGACTAGCGGACCAGCCTACAATGAGCAGTTCTTC
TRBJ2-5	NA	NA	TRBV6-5	CASSYPRETQYF	TGTGCCAGCAGTTACCCGCGGGAGACCCAGTACTTC
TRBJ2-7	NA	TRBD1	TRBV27	CASSSWTGNLSYEQYF	TGTGCCAGCAGCTCCTGGACAGGGAACCTCTCCTACGAGCAGTACTTC
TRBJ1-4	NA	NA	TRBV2	CASNPRGSYEKLFF	TGTGCCAGCAACCCGAGGGGGTCTTATGAAAAACTGTTTTTT
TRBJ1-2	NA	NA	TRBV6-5	CASSYSQMSYGYTF	TGTGCCAGCAGTTACTCTCAGATGTCCTATGGCTACACCTTC
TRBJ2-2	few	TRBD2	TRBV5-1	CASSLVAGGGDTGELFF	TGCGCCAGCAGCTTGGTCGCGGGGGGCGGCGACACCGGGGAGCTGTTTTTT
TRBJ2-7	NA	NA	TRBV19	CASSRSGDSYEQYF	TGTGCCAGTAGTAGGTCAGGGGACTCCTACGAGCAGTACTTC
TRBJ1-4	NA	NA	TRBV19	CATRDIATNEKLFF	TGTGCCACGAGGGACATCGCAACTAATGAAAAACTGTTTTTT
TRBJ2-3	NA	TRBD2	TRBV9	CASSDGLAPRDTQYF	TGTGCCAGCAGCGACGGACTAGCCCCACGCGATACGCAGTATTTT
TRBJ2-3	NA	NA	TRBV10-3	CATAPNEADTQYF	TGTGCCACGGCCCCGAATGAGGCAGATACGCAGTATTTT
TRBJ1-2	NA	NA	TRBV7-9	CSSSLGMGATLYGYTF	TGTTCCAGCAGCTTAGGGATGGGCGCTACTCTCTATGGCTACACCTTC
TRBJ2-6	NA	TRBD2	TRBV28	CANVTSGNLSGANGLTF	TGTGCCAACGTAACCAGCGGGAACCTTTCTGGGGCCAACGGCCTGACTTTC
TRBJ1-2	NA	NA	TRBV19	CASSLGTPYGYTF	TGTGCCAGTAGTCTCGGGACACCCTATGGCTACACCTTC
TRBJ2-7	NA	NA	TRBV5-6	CASSSQGMSYEQYF	TGTGCCAGCAGCTCGCAGGGGATGTCCTACGAGCAGTACTTC
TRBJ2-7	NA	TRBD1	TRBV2	CASSWTGIYEQYF	TGTGCCAGCTCCTGGACAGGGATCTACGAGCAGTACTTC
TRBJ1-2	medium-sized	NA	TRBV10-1	CASSAGRANYGYTF	TGCGCCAGCAGCGCAGGCAGAGCTAACTATGGCTACACCTTC
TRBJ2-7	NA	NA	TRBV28	CASSFGGSRYEQYF	TGTGCCAGCAGTTTTGGAGGGAGCCGCTACGAGCAGTACTTC